This TCR beta chain was recorded in a study of shared clonotypes between healthy human individuals. Across the study: Each donor's CD8 memory used one plate, CD8 naive two, each CD4 subset three. Study results and limitations: Generation of non-shared clonotypes was less probable than generation of clonotypes shared by all four donors.

Looked up from germline, CDR1 is WSHSY and CDR2 is SAAADI. V lost 3 bases to trimming and J lost 2 bases, with 15 bases between them. The CDR3 is 16 amino acids. With respect to this clone: Its antigen is not known.

Deep-level assay runs were performed. Replicate sorted-subset PCRs were loaded with approximately 200 ng DNA, 30,000 to 35,000 T cell genomes. The data were produced by immunoSEQ multiplex PCR, yet TCRdb's version contains in-frame clones alone and is incomplete. The sample lists about 1.9 million clones; 93% were seen once. The naive CD8 population came from CD45RO-negative cells selected for CCR7, without terminally differentiated effector memory CD45RA+ cells. The receptor was derived from a man between 18 and 29 years old in good health. Some clones in this sample may be carry-over from other donors' samples. This chain links TRBV10-2 with TRBJ2-3; TRBD2 is a possible D gene (5 bases). Sequencing input: naive CD8+ T cells from PBMCs. The CDR3 DNA sequence: TGCGCCAGCAGTGAACGGCCGGGAACTTTCACAGATACGCAGTATTTT. Its translation is CASSERPGTFTDTQYF.